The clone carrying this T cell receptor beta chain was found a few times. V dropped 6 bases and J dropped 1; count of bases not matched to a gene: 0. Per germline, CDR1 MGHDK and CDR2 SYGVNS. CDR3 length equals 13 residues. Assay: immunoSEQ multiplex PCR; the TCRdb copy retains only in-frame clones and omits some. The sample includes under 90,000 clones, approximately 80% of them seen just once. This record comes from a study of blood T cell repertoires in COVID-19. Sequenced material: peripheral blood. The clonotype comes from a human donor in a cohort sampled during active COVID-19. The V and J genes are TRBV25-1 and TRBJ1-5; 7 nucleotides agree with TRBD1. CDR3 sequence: CASSRGSNQPQHF. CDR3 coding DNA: TGTGCCAGCAGCAGGGGGAGCAATCAGCCCCAGCATTTT.